This T cell receptor (beta chain) was identified in a study of cytomegalovirus exposure and HLA in healthy donors. Assay used: immunoSEQ multiplex PCR; TCRdb lists only in-frame clones, some missing. The sample has approximately 160,000 clones, about 89% seen once. The specimen was PBMCs. The sequence was obtained from a woman aged 18-30 years in good health and CMV-seropositive.

The CDR3 spells CTSSHPTSGTIYEQYF. The CDR3 region has the DNA TGCACCAGCAGCCACCCGACTAGCGGGACGATCTACGAGCAGTACTTC. The rearrangement links TRBV1 to TRBJ2-7; the table gives TRBD2 as D, unverified against the DNA. TRBV1 is a documented pseudogene. The length of the CDR3 is 16 residues.